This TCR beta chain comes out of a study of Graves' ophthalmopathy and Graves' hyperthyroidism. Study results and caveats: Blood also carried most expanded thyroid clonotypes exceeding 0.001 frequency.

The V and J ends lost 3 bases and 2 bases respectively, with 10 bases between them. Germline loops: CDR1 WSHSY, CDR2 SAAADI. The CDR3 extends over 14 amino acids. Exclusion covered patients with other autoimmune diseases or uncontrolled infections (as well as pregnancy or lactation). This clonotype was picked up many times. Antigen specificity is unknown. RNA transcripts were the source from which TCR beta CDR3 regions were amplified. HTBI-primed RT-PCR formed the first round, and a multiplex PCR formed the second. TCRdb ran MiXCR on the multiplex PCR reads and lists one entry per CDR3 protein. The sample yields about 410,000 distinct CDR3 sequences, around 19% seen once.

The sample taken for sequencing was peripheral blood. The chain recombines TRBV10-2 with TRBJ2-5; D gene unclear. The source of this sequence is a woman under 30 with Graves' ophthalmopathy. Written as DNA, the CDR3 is TGCGCCAGCAGTGAACGTAACAGACAAGAGACCCAGTACTTC. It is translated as CASSERNRQETQYF.